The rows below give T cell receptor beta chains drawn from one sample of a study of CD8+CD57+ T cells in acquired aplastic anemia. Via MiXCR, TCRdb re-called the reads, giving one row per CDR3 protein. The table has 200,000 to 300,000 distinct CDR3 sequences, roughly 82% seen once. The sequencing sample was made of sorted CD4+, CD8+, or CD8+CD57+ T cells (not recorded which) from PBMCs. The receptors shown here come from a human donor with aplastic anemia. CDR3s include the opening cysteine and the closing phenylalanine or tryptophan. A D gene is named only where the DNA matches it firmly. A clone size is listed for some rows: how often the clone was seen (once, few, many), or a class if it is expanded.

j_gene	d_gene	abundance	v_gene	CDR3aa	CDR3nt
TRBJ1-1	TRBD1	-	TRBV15	CATSGGGTGVNTEAFF	TGTGCCACCAGCGGAGGCGGGACAGGGGTGAACACTGAAGCTTTCTTT
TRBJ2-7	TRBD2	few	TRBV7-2	CASSFPTSGYEQYF	TGTGCCAGCAGCTTTCCTACTAGCGGCTACGAGCAGTACTTC
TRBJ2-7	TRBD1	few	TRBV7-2	CASSFHLTGDEQYF	TGTGCCAGCAGCTTCCACCTGACAGGGGACGAGCAGTACTTC
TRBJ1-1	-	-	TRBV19	CASSLAWNTEAFF	TGTGCCAGTAGTCTGGCCTGGAACACTGAAGCTTTCTTT
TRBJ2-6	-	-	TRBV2	CASSRTGSYGANVLTF	TGTGCCAGCAGTCGGACGGGTAGCTACGGGGCCAACGTGTTGACTTTC
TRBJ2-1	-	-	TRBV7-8	CASSFSPGGFFLSQFF	TGTGCCAGCAGCTTTTCTCCAGGCGGGTTTTTCCTTTCCCAGTTCTTC
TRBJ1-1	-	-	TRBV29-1	CSVHDTEAFF	TGCAGCGTTCACGACACTGAAGCTTTCTTT
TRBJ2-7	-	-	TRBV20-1	CSALLDRGYEQYF	TGCAGTGCCCTACTAGACCGAGGATATGAGCAGTACTTC
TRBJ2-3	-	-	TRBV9	CASSVAGGTETLYF	-
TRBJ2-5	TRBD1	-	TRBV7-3	CASSLGAGGRSDTF	TGTGCCAGCAGCCTAGGTGCAGGGGGCAGGTCAGATACGTTC
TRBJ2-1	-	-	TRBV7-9	CATSRDSQGGYEQFF	TGTGCCACCAGCAGGGATAGCCAGGGGGGGTATGAGCAGTTCTTC
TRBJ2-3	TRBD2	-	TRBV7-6	CASSHFSGGDGSTDTQYF	TGTGCCAGCAGCCATTTCTCCGGGGGGGATGGGAGCACAGATACGCAGTATTTT